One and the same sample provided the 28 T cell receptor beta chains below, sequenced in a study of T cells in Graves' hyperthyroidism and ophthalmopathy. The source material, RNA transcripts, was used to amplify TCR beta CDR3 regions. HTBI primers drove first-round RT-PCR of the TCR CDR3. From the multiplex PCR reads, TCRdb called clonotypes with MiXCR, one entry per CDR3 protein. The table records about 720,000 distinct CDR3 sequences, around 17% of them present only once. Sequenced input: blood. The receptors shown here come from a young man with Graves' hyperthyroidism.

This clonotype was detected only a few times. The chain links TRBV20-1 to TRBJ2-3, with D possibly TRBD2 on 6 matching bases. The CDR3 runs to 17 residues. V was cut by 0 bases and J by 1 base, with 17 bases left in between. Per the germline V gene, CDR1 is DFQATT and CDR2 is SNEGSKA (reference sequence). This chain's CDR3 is CSARDLTRRGGTDTQYF. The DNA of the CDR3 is TGCAGTGCTAGAGATCTTACCCGGCGCGGGGGCACAGATACGCAGTATTTT.

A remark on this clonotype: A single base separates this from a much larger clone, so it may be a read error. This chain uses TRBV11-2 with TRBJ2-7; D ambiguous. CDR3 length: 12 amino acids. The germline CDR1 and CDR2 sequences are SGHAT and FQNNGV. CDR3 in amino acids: CVSTPSIYEQYF. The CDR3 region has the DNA TGTGTCAGCACCCCCAGTATCTACGAGCAGTACTTC.

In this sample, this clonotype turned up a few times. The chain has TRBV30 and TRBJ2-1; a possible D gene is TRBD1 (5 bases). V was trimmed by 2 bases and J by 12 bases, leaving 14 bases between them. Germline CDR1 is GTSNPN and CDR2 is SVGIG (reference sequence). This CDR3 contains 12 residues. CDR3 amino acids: CAWSSQGPSQFF. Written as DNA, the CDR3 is TGTGCCTGGAGTAGCCAGGGCCCCTCGCAGTTCTTC.

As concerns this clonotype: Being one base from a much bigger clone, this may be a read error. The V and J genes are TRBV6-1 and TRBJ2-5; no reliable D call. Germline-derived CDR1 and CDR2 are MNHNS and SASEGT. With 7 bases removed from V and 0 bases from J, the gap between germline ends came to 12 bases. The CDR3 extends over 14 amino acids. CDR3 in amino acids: CASIGGRYQETQYF. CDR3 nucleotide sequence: TGTGCCAGCATTGGCGGTCGGTACCAAGAGACCCAGTACTTC.

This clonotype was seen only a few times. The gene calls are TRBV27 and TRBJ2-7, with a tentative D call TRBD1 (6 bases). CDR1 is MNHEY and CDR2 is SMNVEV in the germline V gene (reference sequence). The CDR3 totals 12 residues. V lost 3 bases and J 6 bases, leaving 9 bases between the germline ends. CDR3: CASSFTGSEQYF. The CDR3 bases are TGTGCCAGCAGTTTTACAGGGAGCGAGCAGTACTTC.

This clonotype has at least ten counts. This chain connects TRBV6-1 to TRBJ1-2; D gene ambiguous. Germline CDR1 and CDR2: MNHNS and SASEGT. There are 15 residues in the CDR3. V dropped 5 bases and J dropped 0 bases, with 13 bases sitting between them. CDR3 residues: CASSPGPFSNYGYTF. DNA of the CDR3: TGTGCCAGCAGTCCCGGACCCTTCTCTAACTATGGCTACACCTTC.

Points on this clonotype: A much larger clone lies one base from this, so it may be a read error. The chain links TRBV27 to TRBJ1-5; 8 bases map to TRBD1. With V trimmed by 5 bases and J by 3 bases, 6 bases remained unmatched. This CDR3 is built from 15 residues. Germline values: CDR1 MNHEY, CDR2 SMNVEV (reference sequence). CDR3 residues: CASSVQTGVNQPQHF. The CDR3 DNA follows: TGTGCCAGCAGTGTGCAGACAGGGGTCAATCAGCCCCAGCATTTT.

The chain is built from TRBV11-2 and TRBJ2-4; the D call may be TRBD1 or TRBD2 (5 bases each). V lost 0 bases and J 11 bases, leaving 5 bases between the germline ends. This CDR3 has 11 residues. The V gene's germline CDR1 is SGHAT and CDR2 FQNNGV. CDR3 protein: CASSLEGVQYF. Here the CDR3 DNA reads TGTGCCAGCAGCTTAGAGGGGGTTCAGTACTTC.

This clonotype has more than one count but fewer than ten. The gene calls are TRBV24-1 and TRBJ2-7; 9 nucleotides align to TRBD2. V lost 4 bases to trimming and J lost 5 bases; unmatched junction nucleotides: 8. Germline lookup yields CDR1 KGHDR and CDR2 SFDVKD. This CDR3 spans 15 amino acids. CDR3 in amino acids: CATSEKAGGRDEQYF. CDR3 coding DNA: TGTGCCACCAGTGAAAAAGCGGGAGGTCGGGACGAGCAGTACTTC.

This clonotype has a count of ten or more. CDR3 sequence reads: CASSSEAPTDTQYF. In nucleotides, the CDR3 is TGTGCCAGCAGCTCGGAGGCGCCCACAGATACGCAGTATTTT. The chain links TRBV7-9 to TRBJ2-3, with D perhaps TRBD2 (5 bases). The length of the CDR3 is 14 residues. With 4 bases removed from V and 2 bases from J, the gap between germline ends came to 10 bases. From germline, CDR1 is SEHNR and CDR2 FQNEAQ (reference sequence).

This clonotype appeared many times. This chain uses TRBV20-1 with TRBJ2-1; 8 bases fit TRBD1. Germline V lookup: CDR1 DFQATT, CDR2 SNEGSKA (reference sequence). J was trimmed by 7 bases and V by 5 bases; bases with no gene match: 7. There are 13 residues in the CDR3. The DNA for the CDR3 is TGCAGTGCTCGCCGGACAGGGTGGAATGAGCAGTTCTTC. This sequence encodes CSARRTGWNEQFF.

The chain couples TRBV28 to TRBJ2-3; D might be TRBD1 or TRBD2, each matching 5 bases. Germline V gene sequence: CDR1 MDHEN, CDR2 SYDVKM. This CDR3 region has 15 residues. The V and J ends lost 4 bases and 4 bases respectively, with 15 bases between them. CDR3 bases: TGTGCCAGCAGTTCACGGACACCCGGGGCAGATACGCAGTATTTT. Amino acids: CASSSRTPGADTQYF.

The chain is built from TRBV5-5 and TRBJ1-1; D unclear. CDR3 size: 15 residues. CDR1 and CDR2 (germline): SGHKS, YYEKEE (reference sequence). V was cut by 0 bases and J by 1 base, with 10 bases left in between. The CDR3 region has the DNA TGTGCCAGCAGCTTGGGCTGGACCGCGAACACTGAAGCTTTCTTT. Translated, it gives CASSLGWTANTEAFF.

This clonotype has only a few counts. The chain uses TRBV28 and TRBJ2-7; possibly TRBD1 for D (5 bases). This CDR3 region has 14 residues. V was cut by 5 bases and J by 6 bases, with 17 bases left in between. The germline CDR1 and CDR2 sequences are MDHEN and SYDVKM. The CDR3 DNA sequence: TGTGCCAGCAGTCTCCAGGACAACATTCTCGAGCAGTACTTC. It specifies CASSLQDNILEQYF.

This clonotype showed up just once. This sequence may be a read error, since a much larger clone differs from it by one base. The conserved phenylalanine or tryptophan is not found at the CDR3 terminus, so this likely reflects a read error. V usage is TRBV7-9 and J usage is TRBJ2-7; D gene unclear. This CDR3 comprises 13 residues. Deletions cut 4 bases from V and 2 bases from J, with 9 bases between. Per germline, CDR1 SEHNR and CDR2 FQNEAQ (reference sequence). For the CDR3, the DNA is TGTGCCAGCAGCTCCATAGCTGCCTACGAGCAGTACCTC. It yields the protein CASSSIAAYEQYL.

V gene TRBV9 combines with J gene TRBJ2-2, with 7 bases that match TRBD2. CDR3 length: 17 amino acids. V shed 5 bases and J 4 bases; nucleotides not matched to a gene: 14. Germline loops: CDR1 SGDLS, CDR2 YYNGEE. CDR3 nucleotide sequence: TGTGCCAGCAGTGCTGAGGGGAGGGCTCACTTCACCGGGGAGCTGTTTTTT. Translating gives CASSAEGRAHFTGELFF.

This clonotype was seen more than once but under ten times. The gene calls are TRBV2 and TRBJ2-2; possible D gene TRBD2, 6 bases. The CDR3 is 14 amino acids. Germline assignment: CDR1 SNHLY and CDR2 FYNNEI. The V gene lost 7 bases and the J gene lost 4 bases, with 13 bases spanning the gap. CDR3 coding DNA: TGTGCCAGCATCCGGGGGTCGGGCACCGGGGAGCTGTTTTTT. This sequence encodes CASIRGSGTGELFF.

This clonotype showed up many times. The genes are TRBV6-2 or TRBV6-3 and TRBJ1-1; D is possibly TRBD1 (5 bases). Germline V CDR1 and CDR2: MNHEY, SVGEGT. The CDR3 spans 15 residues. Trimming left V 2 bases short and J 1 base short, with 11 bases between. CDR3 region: CASSYRVGANTEAFF. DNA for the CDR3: TGTGCCAGCAGTTACCGAGTAGGGGCGAACACTGAAGCTTTCTTT.

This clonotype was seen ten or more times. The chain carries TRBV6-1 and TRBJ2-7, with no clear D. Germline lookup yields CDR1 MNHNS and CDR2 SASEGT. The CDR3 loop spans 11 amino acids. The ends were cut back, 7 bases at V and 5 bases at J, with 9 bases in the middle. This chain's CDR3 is CASTLDHEQYF. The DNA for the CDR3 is TGTGCCAGCACCCTAGACCACGAGCAGTACTTC.

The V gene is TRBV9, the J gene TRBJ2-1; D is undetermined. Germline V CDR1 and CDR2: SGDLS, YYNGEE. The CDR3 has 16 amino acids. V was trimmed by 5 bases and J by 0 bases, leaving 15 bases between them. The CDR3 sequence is CASSAEQMSSYNEQFF. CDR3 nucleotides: TGTGCCAGCAGTGCCGAGCAAATGAGCTCCTACAATGAGCAGTTCTTC.

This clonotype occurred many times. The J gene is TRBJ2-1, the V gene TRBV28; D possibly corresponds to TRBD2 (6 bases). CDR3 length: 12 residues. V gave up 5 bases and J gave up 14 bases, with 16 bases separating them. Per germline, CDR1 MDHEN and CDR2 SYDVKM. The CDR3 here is CASSPGGPQKFF. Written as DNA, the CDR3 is TGTGCCAGCAGTCCCGGGGGACCACAAAAGTTCTTC.

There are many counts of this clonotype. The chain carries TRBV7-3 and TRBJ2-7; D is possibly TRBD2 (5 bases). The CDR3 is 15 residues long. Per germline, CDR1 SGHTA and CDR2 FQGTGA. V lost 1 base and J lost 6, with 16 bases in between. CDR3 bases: TGTGCCAGCAGCTTAAACGGTGGGAGTAACAGCGAGCAGTACTTC. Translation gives CASSLNGGSNSEQYF. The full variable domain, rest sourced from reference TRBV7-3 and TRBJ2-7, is GAGVSQTPSNKVTEKGKYVELRCDPISGHTALYWYRQSLGQGPEFLIYFQGTGAADDSGLPNDRFFAVRPEGSVSTLKIQRTERGDSAVYLCASSLNGGSNSEQYFGPGTRLTVT.

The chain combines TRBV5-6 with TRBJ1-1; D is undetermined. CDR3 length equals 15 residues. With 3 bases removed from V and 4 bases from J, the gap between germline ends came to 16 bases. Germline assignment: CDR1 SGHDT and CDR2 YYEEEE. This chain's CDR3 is CASSSTRGLVTEAFF. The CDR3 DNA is TGTGCCAGCAGCTCCACAAGAGGGCTGGTCACTGAAGCTTTCTTT.

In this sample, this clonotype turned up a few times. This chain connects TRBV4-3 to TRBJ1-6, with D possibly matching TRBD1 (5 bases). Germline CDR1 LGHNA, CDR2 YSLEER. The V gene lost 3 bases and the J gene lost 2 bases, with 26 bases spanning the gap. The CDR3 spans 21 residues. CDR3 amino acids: CASSHLIPFLSGPTYNSPLHF. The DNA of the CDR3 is TGCGCCAGCAGCCACCTCATCCCGTTCCTATCGGGACCGACCTATAATTCACCCCTCCACTTT.

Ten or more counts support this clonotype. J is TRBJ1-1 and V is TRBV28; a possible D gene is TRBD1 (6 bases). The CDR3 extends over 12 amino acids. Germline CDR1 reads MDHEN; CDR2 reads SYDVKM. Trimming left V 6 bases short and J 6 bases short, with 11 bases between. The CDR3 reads CASRSGGSEAFF. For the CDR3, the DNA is TGTGCCAGCAGATCCGGGGGCTCTGAAGCTTTCTTT.

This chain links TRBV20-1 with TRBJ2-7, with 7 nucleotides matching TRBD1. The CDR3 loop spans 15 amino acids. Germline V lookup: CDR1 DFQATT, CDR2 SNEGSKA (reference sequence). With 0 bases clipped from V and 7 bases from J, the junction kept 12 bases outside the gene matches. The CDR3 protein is CSARDEAQGSREQYF. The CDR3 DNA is TGCAGTGCTAGAGATGAGGCACAGGGGAGTAGAGAGCAGTACTTC.

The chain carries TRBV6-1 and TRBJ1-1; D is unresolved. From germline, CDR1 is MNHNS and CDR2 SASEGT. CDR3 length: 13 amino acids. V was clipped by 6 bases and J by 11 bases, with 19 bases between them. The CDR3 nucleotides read TGTGCCAGCAGCCCAGGACCCGGCGCGTGGGCTTTCTTT. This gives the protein CASSPGPGAWAFF.

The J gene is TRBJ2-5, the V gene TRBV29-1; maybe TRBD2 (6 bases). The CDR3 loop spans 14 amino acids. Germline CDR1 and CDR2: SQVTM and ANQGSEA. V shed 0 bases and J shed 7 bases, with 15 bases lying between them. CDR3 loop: CSVEDRRGTRTQYF. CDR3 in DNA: TGCAGCGTTGAAGATCGGCGGGGCACAAGGACCCAGTACTTC. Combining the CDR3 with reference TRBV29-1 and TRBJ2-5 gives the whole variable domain SAVISQKPSRDICQRGTSLTIQCQVDSQVTMMFWYRQQPGQSLTLIATANQGSEATYESGFVIDKFPISRPNLTFSTLTVSNMSPEDSSIYLCSVEDRRGTRTQYFGPGTRLLVL.